Here is one T cell receptor beta chain with its context. Its antigen remains unknown. There were likely unrecorded immune exposures, though donors were nominally healthy when sampled. This record belongs to a study of cytomegalovirus exposure and HLA in healthy donors. Study-level points and caveats: Across HLA loci, a later analysis found differing TCR association rates, with DRB1 most and HLA-C fewest.

The germline gives CDR1 MNHNS, CDR2 SASEGT. This CDR3 is built from 17 residues. Trimming took 2 bases from V and 5 from J; bases not matched to a gene: 10. PCR involved 60 Vbeta and 13 Jbeta primers. Repertoires were generated with immunoSEQ multiplex PCR, while TCRdb's copy carries only in-frame clones and drops some. Of about 130,000 clones detected, less than 85% appear once; the ten largest clones hold around 10%. V is TRBV6-1 and J is TRBJ2-2; the match to TRBD1 covers 8 bases. The sequencing sample was made of PBMCs. This TCR came from a man aged 25 to 40 in good health and CMV-seropositive. CDR3 coding DNA: TGTGCCAGCAGTGAACTCGGACAGGGCTTATGGACCGGGGAGCTGTTTTTT. It is translated as CASSELGQGLWTGELFF.